This TCR beta chain appears in the sequencing data of a study of cytomegalovirus exposure and HLA in healthy donors. Germline V gives CDR1 LNHDA, CDR2 SQIVND (reference sequence). This CDR3 comprises 14 residues. V was trimmed by 8 bases and J by 2 bases, leaving 16 bases between them. Primers for the PCR totalled 60 Vbeta and 13 Jbeta. Sequencing used immunoSEQ multiplex PCR; TCRdb keeps in-frame clones, though not all of them. This sample's clone table lists some 56,000 clones. This receptor was obtained from a woman aged 30 to 39 in good health and CMV-seropositive. The specimen was PBMCs. The chain recombines TRBV19 with TRBJ2-7; perhaps TRBD2 as D (6 bases). The CDR3 here is CASGLRREPYEQYF. The CDR3 DNA reads as TGTGCCAGTGGCCTCAGGAGGGAACCCTACGAGCAGTACTTC.